This T cell receptor (beta chain) was recovered during a study of T cells in Graves' hyperthyroidism and ophthalmopathy. The study's findings and limits: The model predicted ophthalmopathy a median approximately six months before onset. Blood held most thyroid clonotypes expanded above 0.001 frequency.

V dropped 3 bases and J dropped 6; count of bases not matched to a gene: 8. CDR3 length: 15 residues. Germline V lookup: CDR1 SGHVS, CDR2 FQNEAQ. Among ophthalmopathy patients, the Clinical Activity Score reached at least 3, the NOSPECS grade reached at least 4, and duration remained under 3 months. The diagnoses drew upon clinical symptoms, serum thyroxine and TRAb, thyroid ultrasound and orbital computed tomography. RNA transcripts gave rise to amplified TCR beta CDR3 regions. The primer set for the first-round RT-PCR of the TCR CDR3 was HTBI. TCRdb reprocessed the multiplex PCR reads with MiXCR, giving one entry per CDR3 protein. Here the sample spans approximately 490,000 distinct CDR3 sequences, around a fifth being singletons. The sample holds a few counts of this clonotype. The antigen is undetermined.

The source of this sequence is a woman aged 70 to 79 with Graves' ophthalmopathy. The V call is TRBV7-8, the J call TRBJ2-1; 7 bases are a match to TRBD2. Material: blood. As DNA, the CDR3 is TGTGCCAGCAGCTTCGTCTTTACTAGCGCCAATGAGCAGTTCTTC. It specifies CASSFVFTSANEQFF.